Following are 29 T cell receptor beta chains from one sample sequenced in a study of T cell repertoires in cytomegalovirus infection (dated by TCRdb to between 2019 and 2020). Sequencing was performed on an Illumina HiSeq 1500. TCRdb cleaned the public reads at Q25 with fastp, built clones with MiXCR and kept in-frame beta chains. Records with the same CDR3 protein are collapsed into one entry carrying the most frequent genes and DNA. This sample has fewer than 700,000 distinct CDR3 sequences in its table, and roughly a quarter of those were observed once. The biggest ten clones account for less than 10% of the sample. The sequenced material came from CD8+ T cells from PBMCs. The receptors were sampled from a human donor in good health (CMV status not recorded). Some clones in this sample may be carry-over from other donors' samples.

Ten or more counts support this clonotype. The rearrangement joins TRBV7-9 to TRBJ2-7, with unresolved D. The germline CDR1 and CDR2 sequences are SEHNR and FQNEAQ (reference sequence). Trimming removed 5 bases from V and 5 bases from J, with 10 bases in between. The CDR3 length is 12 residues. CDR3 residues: CASSLISDEQYF. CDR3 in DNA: TGTGCCAGCAGCCTCATAAGTGACGAGCAGTACTTC.

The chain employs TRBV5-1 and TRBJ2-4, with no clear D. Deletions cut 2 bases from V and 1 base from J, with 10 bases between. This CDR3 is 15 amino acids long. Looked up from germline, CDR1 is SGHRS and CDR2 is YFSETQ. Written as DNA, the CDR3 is TGCGCCAGCAGCTTCAACGGACCTGCCAAAAACATTCAGTACTTC. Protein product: CASSFNGPAKNIQYF.

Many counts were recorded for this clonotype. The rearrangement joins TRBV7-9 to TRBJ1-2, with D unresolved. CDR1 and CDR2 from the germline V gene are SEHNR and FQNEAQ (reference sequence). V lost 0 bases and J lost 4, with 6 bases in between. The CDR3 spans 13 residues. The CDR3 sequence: CASSLAVGYGYTF. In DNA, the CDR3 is TGTGCCAGCAGCTTAGCCGTGGGCTATGGCTACACCTTC.

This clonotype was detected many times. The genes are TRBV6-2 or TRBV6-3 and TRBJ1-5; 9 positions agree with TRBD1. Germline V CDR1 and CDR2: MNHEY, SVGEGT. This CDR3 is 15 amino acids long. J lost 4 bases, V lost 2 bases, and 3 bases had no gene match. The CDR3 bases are TGTGCCAGCAGTTACGTGGACAGGGGAAATCAGCCCCAGCATTTT. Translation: CASSYVDRGNQPQHF.

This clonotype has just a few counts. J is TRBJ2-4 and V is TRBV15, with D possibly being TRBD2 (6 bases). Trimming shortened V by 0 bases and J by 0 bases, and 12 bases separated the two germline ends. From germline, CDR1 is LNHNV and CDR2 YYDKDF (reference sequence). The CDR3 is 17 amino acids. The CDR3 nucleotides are TGTGCCACCAGCAGAGATGCCCCGGGACTAGCCAAAAACATTCAGTACTTC. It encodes CATSRDAPGLAKNIQYF.

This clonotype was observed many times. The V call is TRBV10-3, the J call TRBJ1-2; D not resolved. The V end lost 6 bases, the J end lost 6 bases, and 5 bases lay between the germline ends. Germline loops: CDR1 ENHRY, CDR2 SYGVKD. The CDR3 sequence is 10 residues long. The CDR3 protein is CAIRRNGYTF. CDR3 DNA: TGTGCCATCAGGAGGAATGGCTACACCTTC.

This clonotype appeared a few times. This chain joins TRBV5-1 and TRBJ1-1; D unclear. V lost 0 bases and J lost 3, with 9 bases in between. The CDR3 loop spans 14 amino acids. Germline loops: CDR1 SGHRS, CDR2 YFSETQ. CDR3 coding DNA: TGCGCCAGCAGCTTGGGATGGTATGACACTGAAGCTTTCTTT. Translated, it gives CASSLGWYDTEAFF.

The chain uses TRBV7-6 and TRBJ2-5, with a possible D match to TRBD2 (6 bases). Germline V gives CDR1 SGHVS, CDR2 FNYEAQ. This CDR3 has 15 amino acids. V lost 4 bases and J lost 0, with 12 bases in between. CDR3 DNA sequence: TGTGCCAGCAGCTCCATAGCGGAAAACCAAGAGACCCAGTACTTC. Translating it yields CASSSIAENQETQYF.

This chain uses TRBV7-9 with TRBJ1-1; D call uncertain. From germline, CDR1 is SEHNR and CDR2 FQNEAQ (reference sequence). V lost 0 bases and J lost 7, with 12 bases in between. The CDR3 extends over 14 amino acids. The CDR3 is CASSLAGGGYEAFF. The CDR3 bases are TGTGCCAGCAGCTTAGCTGGCGGCGGGTATGAAGCTTTCTTT.

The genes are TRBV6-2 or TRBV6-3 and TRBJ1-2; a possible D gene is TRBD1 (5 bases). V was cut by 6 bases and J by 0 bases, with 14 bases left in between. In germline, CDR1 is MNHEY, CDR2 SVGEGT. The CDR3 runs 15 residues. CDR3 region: CASSYQGPSNYGYTF. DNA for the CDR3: TGTGCCAGCAGCTACCAGGGACCTTCTAACTATGGCTACACCTTC.

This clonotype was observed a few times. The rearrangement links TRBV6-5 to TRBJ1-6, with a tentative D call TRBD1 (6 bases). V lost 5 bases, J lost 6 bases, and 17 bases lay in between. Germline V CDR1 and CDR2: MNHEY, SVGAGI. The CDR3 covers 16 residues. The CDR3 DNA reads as TGTGCCAGCAGTGATCGGGACACTCTAATTAATTCACCCCTCCACTTT. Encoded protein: CASSDRDTLINSPLHF.

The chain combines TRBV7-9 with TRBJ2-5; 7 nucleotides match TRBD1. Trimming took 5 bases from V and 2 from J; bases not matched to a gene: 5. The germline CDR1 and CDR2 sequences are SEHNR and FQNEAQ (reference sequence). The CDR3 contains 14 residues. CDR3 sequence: CASSRQGVQETQYF. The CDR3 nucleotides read TGTGCCAGCAGCCGTCAGGGGGTTCAAGAGACCCAGTACTTC.

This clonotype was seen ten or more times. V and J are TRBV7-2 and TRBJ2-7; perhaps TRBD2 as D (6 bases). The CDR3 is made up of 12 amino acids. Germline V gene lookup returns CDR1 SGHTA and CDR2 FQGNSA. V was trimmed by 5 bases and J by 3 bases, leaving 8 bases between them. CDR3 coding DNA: TGTGCCAGCAGCCGCGGGATCTACGAGCAGTACTTC. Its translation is CASSRGIYEQYF.

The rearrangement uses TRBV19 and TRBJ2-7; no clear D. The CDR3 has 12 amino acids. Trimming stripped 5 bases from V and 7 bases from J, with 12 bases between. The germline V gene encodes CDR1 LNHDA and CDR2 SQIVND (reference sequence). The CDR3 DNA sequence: TGTGCCAGTAGTCTCACATTGGGTGAGCAGTACTTC. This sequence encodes CASSLTLGEQYF.

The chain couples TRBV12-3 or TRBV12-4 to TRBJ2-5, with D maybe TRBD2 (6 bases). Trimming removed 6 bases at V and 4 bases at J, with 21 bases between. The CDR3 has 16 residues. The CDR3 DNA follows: TGTGCCAGCAGAACCCTCGAAGCGGAGGGGCGAGAGACCCAGTACTTC. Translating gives CASRTLEAEGRETQYF.

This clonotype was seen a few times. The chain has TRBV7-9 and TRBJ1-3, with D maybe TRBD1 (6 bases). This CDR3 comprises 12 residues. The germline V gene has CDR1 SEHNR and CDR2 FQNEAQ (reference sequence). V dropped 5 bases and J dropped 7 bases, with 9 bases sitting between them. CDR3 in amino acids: CASSLQGNTIYF. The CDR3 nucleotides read TGTGCCAGCAGCCTCCAGGGGAACACCATATATTTT.

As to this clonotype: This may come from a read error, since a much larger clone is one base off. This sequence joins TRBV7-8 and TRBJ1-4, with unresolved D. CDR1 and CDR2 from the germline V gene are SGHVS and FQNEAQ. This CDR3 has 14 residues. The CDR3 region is CTSSLRMGNEKLFF. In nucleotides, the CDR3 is TGTACCAGCAGCTTGAGGATGGGGAACGAAAAACTGTTTTTT.

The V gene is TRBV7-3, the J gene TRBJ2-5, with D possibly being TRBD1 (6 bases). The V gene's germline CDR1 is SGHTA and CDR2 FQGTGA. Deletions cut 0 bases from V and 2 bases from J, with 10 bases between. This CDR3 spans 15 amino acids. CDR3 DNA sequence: TGTGCCAGCAGCTTAACTATCCAGGGGCAAGAGACCCAGTACTTC. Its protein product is CASSLTIQGQETQYF.

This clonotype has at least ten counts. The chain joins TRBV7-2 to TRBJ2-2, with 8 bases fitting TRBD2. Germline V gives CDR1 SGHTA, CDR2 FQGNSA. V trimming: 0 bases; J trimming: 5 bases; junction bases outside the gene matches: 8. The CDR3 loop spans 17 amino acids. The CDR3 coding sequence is TGTGCCAGCAGCTTAGCGCCTGGGAGCGGGGGTACCGGGGAGCTGTTTTTT. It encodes CASSLAPGSGGTGELFF.

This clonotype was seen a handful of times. The CDR3 DNA follows: TGTGCCAGCAGCTTAGCCAGGGTACACGAGCAGTACTTC. Residues: CASSLARVHEQYF. The rearrangement links TRBV7-8 to TRBJ2-7; maybe TRBD1 (5 bases). Looked up from germline, CDR1 is SGHVS and CDR2 is FQNEAQ. V shed 0 bases and J shed 5 bases, with 8 bases lying between them. There are 13 residues in the CDR3.

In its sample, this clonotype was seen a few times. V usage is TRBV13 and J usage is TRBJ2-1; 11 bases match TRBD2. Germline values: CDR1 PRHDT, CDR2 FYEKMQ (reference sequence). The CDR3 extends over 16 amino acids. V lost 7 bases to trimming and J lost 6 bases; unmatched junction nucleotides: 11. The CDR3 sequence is CASTSGGSGGANEQFF. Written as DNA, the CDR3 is TGTGCCAGCACGTCAGGAGGTAGCGGGGGGGCCAATGAGCAGTTCTTC.

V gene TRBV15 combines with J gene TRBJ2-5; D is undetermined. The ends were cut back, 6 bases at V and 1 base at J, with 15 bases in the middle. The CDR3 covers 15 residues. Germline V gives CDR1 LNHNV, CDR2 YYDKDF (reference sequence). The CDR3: CATSVDPLSQETQYF. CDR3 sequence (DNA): TGTGCCACCAGTGTGGATCCACTATCCCAAGAGACCCAGTACTTC.

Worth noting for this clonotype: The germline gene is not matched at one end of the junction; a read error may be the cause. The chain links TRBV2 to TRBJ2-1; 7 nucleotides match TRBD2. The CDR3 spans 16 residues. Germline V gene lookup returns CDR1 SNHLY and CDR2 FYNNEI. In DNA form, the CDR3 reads TGTGCCAGCAGTGAGGAGGCGCGGGGGATAAACAATGAGCAGCTCTTC. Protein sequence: CASSEEARGINNEQLF.

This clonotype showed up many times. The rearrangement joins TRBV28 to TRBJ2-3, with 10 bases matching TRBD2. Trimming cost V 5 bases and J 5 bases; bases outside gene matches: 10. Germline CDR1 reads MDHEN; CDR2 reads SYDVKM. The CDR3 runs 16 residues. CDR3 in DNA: TGTGCCAGCAGTCAAACTAGCGGGGTTTGGATAGATACGCAGTATTTT. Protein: CASSQTSGVWIDTQYF.

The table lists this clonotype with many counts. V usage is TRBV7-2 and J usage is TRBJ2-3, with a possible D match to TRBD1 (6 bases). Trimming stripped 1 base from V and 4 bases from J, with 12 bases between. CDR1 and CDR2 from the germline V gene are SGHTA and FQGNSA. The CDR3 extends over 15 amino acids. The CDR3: CASSLVPRGADTQYF. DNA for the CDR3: TGTGCCAGCAGCTTAGTCCCCAGGGGAGCAGATACGCAGTATTTT.

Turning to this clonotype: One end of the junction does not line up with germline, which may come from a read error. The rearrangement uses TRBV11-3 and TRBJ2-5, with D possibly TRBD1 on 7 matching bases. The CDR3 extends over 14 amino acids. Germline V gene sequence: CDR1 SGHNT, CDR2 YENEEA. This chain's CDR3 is CANSLRGEEETQYF. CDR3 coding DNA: TGTGCCAACAGCCTCAGGGGGGAAGAGGAGACCCAGTACTTC.

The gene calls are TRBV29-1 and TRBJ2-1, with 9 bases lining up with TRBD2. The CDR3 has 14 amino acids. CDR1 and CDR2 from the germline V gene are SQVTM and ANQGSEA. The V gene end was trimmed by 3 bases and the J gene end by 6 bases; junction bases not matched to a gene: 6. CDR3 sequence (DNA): TGCAGCGTTGAGTGGCGGGGGGGCCGCAATGAGCAGTTCTTC. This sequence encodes CSVEWRGGRNEQFF.

In DNA, the CDR3 is TGTGCCAGCAGTTACCCCGGACAGGCCGTGGGGGGGAACACTGAAGCTTTCTTT. This gives the protein CASSYPGQAVGGNTEAFF. The chain links TRBV6-5 to TRBJ1-1, with 7 bases aligning to TRBD1. Germline V lookup: CDR1 MNHEY, CDR2 SVGAGI. V was clipped by 2 bases and J by 1 base; unmatched bases: 13. The CDR3 is 18 residues long.

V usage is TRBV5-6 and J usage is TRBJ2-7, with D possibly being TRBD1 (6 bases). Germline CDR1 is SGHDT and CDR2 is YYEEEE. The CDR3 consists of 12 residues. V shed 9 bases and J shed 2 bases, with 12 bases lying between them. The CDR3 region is CANRDYPYEQYF. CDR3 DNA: TGTGCCAACAGGGATTACCCCTACGAGCAGTACTTC.